The 2 T cell receptor beta chains below were found in one sample sequenced in a study of T cell repertoires in cytomegalovirus infection. TCRdb recomputed calls from the reads with MiXCR, one row per CDR3 protein. This sample has about 310,000 distinct CDR3 sequences, with roughly 25% found just once. Their antigen targets remain unknown. This specimen consisted of cultured PBMCs, obtained from culture after CMV antigen stimulation. These receptors originate from a human donor in good health (CMV status not recorded). Some clones in this sample may be carry-over from other donors' samples.

This clonotype turned up a few times. The chain recombines TRBV24-1 with TRBJ2-3; D is possibly TRBD1 (6 bases). The CDR3 length is 15 residues. Germline V gene sequence: CDR1 KGHDR, CDR2 SFDVKD. Trimming removed 0 bases at V and 3 bases at J, with 9 bases between. The CDR3 nucleotides are TGTGCCACCAGTGATTTGGTACAGGGAACAGATACGCAGTATTTT. This codes for CATSDLVQGTDTQYF.

CDR3 nucleotide sequence: TGTGCCTGGAACCCACTAGCGGACAATGAGCAGTTCTTC. This gives the protein CAWNPLADNEQFF. The J gene is TRBJ2-1, the V gene TRBV30, with 8 bases that match TRBD2. CDR3 size: 13 residues. J was trimmed by 5 bases and V by 4 bases; bases with no gene match: 4. Germline CDR1 and CDR2: GTSNPN and SVGIG (reference sequence).